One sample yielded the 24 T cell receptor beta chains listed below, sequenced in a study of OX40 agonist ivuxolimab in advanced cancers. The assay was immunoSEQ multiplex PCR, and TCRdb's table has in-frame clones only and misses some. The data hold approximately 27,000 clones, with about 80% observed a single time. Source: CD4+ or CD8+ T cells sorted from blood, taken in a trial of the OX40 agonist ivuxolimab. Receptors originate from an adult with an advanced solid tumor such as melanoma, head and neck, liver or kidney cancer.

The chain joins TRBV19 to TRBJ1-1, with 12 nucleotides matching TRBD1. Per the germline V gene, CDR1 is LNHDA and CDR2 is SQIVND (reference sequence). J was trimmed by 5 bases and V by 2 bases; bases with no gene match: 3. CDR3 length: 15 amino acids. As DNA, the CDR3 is TGTGCCAGTAGTATAAGGGGACAGGGGGCGACTGAAGCTTTCTTT. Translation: CASSIRGQGATEAFF.

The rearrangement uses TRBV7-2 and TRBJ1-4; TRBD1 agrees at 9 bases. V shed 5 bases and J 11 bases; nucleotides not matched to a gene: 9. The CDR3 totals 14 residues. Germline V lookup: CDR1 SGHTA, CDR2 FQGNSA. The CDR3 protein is CASSRPGTGRKLFF. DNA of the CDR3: TGTGCCAGCAGCCGTCCCGGGACAGGGAGGAAACTGTTTTTT.

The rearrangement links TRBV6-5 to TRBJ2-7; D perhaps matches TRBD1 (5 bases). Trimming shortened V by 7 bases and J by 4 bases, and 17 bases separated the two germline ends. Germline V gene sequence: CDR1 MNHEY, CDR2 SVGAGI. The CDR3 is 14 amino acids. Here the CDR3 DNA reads TGTGCCAGCACTGGAATGAGCAGGGCGTACGAGCAGTACTTC. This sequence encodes CASTGMSRAYEQYF.

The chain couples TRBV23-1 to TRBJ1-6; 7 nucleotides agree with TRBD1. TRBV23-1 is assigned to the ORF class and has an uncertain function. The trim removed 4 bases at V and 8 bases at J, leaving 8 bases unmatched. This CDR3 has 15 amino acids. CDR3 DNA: TGCGCCAGCAGTCCTTTCACAGGGGATCATTCACCCCTCCACTTT. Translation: CASSPFTGDHSPLHF.

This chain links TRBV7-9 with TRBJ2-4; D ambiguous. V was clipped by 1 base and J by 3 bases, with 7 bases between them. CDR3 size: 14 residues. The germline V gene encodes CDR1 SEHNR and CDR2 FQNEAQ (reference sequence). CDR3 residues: CASSLGDYKNIQYF. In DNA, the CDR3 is TGTGCCAGCAGCTTAGGGGATTACAAAAACATTCAGTACTTC.

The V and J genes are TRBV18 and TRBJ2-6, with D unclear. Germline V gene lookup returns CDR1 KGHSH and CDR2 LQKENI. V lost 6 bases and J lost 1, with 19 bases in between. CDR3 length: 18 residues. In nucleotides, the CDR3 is TGTGCCAGCTCTCTCGACACCCTCCTGGGATCTGGGGCCAACGTCCTGACTTTC. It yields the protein CASSLDTLLGSGANVLTF.

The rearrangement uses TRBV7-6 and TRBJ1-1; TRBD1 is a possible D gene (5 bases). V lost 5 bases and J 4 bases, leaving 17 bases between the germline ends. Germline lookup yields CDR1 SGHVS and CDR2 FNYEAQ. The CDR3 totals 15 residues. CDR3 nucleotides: TGTGCCAGCAGCCAATCCCAATCGGGGGGCACTGAAGCTTTCTTT. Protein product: CASSQSQSGGTEAFF.

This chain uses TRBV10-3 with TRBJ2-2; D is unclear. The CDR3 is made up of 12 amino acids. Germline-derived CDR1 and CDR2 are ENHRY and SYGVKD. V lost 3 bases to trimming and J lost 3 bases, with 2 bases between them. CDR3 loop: CAISDDTGELFF. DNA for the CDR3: TGTGCCATCAGTGACGACACCGGGGAGCTGTTTTTT.

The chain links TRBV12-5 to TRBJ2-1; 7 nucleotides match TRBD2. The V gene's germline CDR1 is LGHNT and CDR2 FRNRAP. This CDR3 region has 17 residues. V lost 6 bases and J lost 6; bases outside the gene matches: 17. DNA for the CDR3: TGTGCTAGTGGCACGGGGGGAGGGGCCGTCTACCTCAATGAGCAGTTCTTC. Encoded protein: CASGTGGGAVYLNEQFF.

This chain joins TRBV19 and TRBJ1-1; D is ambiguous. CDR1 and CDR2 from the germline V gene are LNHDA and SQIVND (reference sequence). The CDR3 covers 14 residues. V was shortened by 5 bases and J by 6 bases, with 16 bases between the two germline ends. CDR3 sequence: CASSPLGNRAEAFF. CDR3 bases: TGTGCCAGTAGTCCTTTGGGGAATCGGGCTGAAGCTTTCTTT.

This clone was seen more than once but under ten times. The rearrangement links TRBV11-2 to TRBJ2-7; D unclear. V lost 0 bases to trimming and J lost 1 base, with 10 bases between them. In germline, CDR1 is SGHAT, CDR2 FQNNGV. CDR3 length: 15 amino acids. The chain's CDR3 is CASSLDKGRSYEQYF. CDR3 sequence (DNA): TGTGCCAGCAGCTTAGATAAGGGCAGGTCCTACGAGCAGTACTTC. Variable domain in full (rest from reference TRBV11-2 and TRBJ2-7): EAGVAQSPRYKIIEKRQSVAFWCNPISGHATLYWYQQILGQGPKLLIQFQNNGVVDDSQLPKDRFSAERLKGVDSTLKIQPAKLEDSAVYLCASSLDKGRSYEQYFGPGTRLTVT.

The CDR3 sequence is CASSLGLSLEQYF. The DNA of the CDR3 is TGTGCCAGCAGCTTAGGGCTGTCCCTCGAGCAGTACTTC. The chain uses TRBV7-6 and TRBJ2-7; no clear D gene. Trimming removed 1 base from V and 6 bases from J, with 10 bases in between. The CDR3 spans 13 residues. Germline V gene sequence: CDR1 SGHVS, CDR2 FNYEAQ.

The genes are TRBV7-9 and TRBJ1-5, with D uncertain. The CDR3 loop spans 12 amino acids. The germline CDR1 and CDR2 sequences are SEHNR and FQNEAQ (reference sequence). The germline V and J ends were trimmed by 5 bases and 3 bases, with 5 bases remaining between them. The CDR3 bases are TGTGCCAGCAGCACCAACAATCAGCCCCAGCATTTT. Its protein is CASSTNNQPQHF.

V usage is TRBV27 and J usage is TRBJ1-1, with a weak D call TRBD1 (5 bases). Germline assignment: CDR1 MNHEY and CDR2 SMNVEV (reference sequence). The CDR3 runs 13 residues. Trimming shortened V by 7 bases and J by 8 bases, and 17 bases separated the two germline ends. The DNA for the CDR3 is TGTGCCAGCACCACCCGGGGGTTAAGCGAAGCTTTCTTT. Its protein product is CASTTRGLSEAFF.

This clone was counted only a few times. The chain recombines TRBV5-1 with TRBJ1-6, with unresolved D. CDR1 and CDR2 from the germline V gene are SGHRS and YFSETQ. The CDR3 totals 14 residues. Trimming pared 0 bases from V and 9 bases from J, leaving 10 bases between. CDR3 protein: CASSLEGRTSPLHF. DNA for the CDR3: TGCGCCAGCAGCTTGGAGGGTCGTACTTCACCCCTCCACTTT.

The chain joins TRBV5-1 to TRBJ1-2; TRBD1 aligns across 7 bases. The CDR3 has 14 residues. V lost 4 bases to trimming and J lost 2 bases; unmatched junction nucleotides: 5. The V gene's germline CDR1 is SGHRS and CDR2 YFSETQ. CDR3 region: CASSPETGNYGYTF. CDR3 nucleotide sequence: TGCGCCAGCAGCCCAGAGACAGGGAACTATGGCTACACCTTC. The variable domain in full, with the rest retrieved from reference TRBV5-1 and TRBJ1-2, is KAGVTQTPRYLIKTRGQQVTLSCSPISGHRSVSWYQQTPGQGLQFLFEYFSETQRNKGNFPGRFSGRQFSNSRSEMNVSTLELGDSALYLCASSPETGNYGYTFGSGTRLTVV.

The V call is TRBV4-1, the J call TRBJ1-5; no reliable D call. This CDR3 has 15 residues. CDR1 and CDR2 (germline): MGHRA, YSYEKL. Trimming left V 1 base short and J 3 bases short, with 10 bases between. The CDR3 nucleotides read TGCGCCAGCAGCCAAGCTGCTCCGAACAATCAGCCCCAGCATTTT. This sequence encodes CASSQAAPNNQPQHF.

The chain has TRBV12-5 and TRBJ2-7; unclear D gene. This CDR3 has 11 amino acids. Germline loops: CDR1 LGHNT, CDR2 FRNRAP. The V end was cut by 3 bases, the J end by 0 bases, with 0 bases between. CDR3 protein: CASGFSYEQYF. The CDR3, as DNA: TGTGCTAGTGGTTTCTCCTACGAGCAGTACTTC.

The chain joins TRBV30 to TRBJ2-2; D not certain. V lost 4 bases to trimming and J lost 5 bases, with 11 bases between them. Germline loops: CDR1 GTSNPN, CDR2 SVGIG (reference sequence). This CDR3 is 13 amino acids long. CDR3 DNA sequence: TGTGCCTGGATGATGGGGTTAACCGGGGAGCTGTTTTTT. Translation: CAWMMGLTGELFF.

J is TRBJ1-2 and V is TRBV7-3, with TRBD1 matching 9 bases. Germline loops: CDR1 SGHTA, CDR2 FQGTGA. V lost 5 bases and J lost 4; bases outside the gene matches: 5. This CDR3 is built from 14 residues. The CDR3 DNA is TGTGCCAGCAGCCCCCAGGGACAGGGCTATGGCTACACCTTC. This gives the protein CASSPQGQGYGYTF.

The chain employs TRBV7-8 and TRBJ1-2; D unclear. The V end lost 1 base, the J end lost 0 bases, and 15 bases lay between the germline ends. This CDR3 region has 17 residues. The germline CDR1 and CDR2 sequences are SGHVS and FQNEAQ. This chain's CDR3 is CASSLEFYGETNYGYTF. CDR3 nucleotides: TGTGCCAGCAGCTTAGAATTCTACGGTGAAACTAACTATGGCTACACCTTC. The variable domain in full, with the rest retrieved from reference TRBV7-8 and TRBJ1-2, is GAGVSQSPRYKVAKRGQDVALRCDPISGHVSLFWYQQALGQGPEFLTYFQNEAQLDKSGLPSDRFFAERPEGSVSTLKIQRTQQEDSAVYLCASSLEFYGETNYGYTFGSGTRLTVV.

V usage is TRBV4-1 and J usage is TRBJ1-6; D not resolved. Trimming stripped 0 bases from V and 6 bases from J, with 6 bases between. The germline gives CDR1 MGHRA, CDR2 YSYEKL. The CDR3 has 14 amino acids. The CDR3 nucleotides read TGCGCCAGCAGCCAAGAGGCTGGTAATTCACCCCTCCACTTT. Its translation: CASSQEAGNSPLHF.

As DNA, the CDR3 is TGTGCCAGCAGCTTGGGGGATACAACTAATGAAAAACTGTTTTTT. Amino acids: CASSLGDTTNEKLFF. The chain recombines TRBV5-4 with TRBJ1-4; D unclear. This CDR3 is 15 amino acids long. Germline V gene lookup returns CDR1 SGHNT and CDR2 YYREEE (reference sequence). V gave up 0 bases and J gave up 0 bases, with 6 bases separating them.

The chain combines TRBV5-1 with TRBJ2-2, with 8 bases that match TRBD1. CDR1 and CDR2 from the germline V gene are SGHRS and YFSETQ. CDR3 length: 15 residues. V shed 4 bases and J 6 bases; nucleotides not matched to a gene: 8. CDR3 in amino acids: CASSRDRGRPGELFF. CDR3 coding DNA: TGCGCCAGCAGCCGAGACAGGGGAAGGCCCGGGGAGCTGTTTTTT.